This entry is about one TCR beta chain. This clonotype has ten or more counts. Its antigen remains undetermined. Nothing much larger sits one base from this clone, and base qualities are not available. Spanning cysteine to phenylalanine, the CDR3 consists of 15 amino acids. The only DNA kept is the CDR3, 45 bases in frame from the first base. As encoded in the germline V gene, CDR1 is LGHNA while CDR2 is YNFKEQ. After removal of 4 bases from V and 5 bases from J, the junction retains 8 bases not matched to a gene. To synthesize cDNA, template-switch 5'RACE was performed with a primer carrying a 10-nucleotide random unique molecular identifier so that each TCR transcript was tagged. Every sequencing run covered 15-18 subjects and yielded more than 180 million TCR-beta sequences. The RNeasy kit was used to extract total RNA. The KAPA Real-time Library Amplification kit was used to amplify TCR-beta VDJ regions with primers targeting the TCR constant region and the 5'RACE anchor. A first PCR added sample indexes and Illumina adaptors, after which a second PCR increased the library yield. After Ampure bead purification, the roughly 650 bp TCR product was size-selected on a 2% E-gel SizeSelection system. Library quality was checked on a Bioanalyzer, concentration was measured with Qubit, and libraries were quantified with the Kapa Library Quantification kit before pooling. Paired-end 2 x 150 bp sequencing of the libraries was performed on an Illumina HiSeq 2500. To increase sequence diversity, roughly 24-30% phiX was spiked into each library pool. The authors' pipeline ran thus. The quality-filtered reads were processed with the UMI-based MiGEC pipeline, whose error correction step removed more than 75% of the raw TCR sequences. VDJ genes were aligned to IMGT germline references, and clonotypes were defined by unique CDR3 amino acid sequence plus V-J genes. Clonal expansion, Shannon diversity and CDR3 relatedness (CalcPairwiseDistances, ClusterSamples) were evaluated with VDJtools, and phylogenetic trees were built with CLCbio workbench. Using coefficient-of-variation modelling across technical triplicates, the study counted a clone as expanded if it had at least 8 unique UMIs. TCRdb cleaned the public reads at Q25 with fastp, built clones with MiXCR and kept in-frame beta chains. A single entry per CDR3 protein holds the most common genes and DNA from its merged rows. The V and J calls, along with clone size, are taken from TCRdb and not from the paper's own processing. This sample is represented by 80,000 to 95,000 distinct CDR3 sequences; 3% to 4% of them were singletons. The ten most abundant clones make up approximately 3% of the sample.

These data belong to a study of neurological immune-mediated disorders (dated by TCRdb to about 2019). Regarding the study in general: Among the 34 multiple sclerosis patients, relapsing-remitting MS accounted for approximately 30 and secondary progressive MS accounted for 3. Using UMI-based sequencing, the study compared peripheral blood TCR-beta repertoires from patients with HTLV-I-associated myelopathy (HAM/TSP), patients with multiple sclerosis, and healthy controls. Longitudinal samples, technical triplicates and paired sorted CD4+ and CD8+ T-cell subsets, alongside PBMC samples, were included among the 90 to 130 TCR-beta libraries. Of the approximately 68 subjects in the cohort, about 14 were HAM/TSP patients, roughly 34 were multiple sclerosis patients, and about 20 were healthy controls.

For unsorted PBMC libraries, 2 million PBMCs were used after storage in RNAlater at -80 degrees C until RNA extraction. The multiple sclerosis patients were enrolled in a US clinical protocol that used magnetic resonance imaging to evaluate disease progression. Peripheral blood was subjected to Ficoll-Hypaque density gradient centrifugation to isolate PBMCs, which were then cryopreserved in liquid nitrogen. Overall study results and their limits: No identical CDR3 amino acid sequences were found to be shared among expanded clones across subjects, suggesting that TCR-beta repertoires were private in all groups. In a phylogenetic analysis, the repertoires of 18 out of 34 MS patients fell into a single cluster of related CDR3 sequences, pointing to a possible signature at the repertoire level. The MS cluster was not associated with any clinical or MRI features, and the authors stated that larger cohorts are needed. TCR clonal expansion was greatest in HAM/TSP patients and smallest in MS patients, who ranked below even healthy controls.

The sequenced sample consisted of PBMCs. The TCR comes from a woman in her 50s with multiple sclerosis. The V gene is TRBV4-2 and the J gene is TRBJ2-3; TRBD2 agrees with 8 junctional bases. The sequence in DNA is TGTGCCAGCAGCCTGTATGGACTAGCTCAAGATACGCAGTATTTT. This encodes CASSLYGLAQDTQYF.